Sequencing of this T cell receptor beta chain was carried out in a study of cytomegalovirus exposure and HLA in healthy donors. Points from the study as a whole: Being productive about 90% or about 30% of the time was typical of most TCR beta V segments in an earlier analysis. From TCR beta sequences, most subjects' HLA-A and HLA-B alleles were reportedly predicted accurately. Cytomegalovirus-associated TCR beta chains were listed, numbering 150 to 200.

In regard to this clone: The antigen is undetermined.

Both 60 Vbeta primers and 13 Jbeta primers went into the PCR. TCRdb's table, derived via immunoSEQ multiplex PCR, lists solely in-frame clones and lacks some. The sample gives around 94,000 clones, around 69% of which show up once; around 20% is in the top ten. The CDR3 runs to 15 residues. Trimming took 2 bases from V and 6 from J; bases not matched to a gene: 10. Germline V gene lookup returns CDR1 SGHRS and CDR2 YFSETQ. The TCR originated in a woman aged 60-75 years in good health and CMV-seropositive. Sequenced input: PBMCs. The chain carries TRBV5-1 and TRBJ1-2; 7 bases line up with TRBD1. CDR3 in amino acids: CASSLQGTYQNGYTF. In nucleotides, the CDR3 is TGCGCCAGCAGCTTACAGGGGACGTATCAGAATGGCTACACCTTC.